The next 7 T cell receptor beta chains were all read from a single sample in a study of T cell changes during pregnancy in multiple sclerosis. Produced via immunoSEQ multiplex PCR; TCRdb's table is partial and in-frame only. This sample has roughly 75,000 clones, with around 92% found just once. The specimen comprised peripheral blood, sampled in the third trimester of pregnancy. The receptors here all came from a female donor in good health, enrolled as a control in a pregnancy study.

The chain uses TRBV6-1 and TRBJ1-4; D uncertain. V was trimmed by 5 bases and J by 6 bases, leaving 7 bases between them. The CDR3 extends over 12 amino acids. Germline V gene lookup returns CDR1 MNHNS and CDR2 SASEGT. CDR3 in amino acids: CASSQRDEKLFF. DNA of the CDR3: TGTGCCAGCAGTCAGAGGGATGAAAAACTGTTTTTT.

V gene TRBV10-3 combines with J gene TRBJ2-7, with a weak D call TRBD2 (5 bases). The ends were cut back, 6 bases at V and 3 bases at J, with 21 bases in the middle. The CDR3 loop spans 16 amino acids. Germline lookup yields CDR1 ENHRY and CDR2 SYGVKD. CDR3 bases: TGTGCCATCAGCCTTCAAAAAGGGAGATCGGACTACGAGCAGTACTTC. Its protein product is CAISLQKGRSDYEQYF.

The V and J genes are TRBV19 and TRBJ2-7; TRBD1 matches 7 bases. V shed 7 bases and J 3 bases; nucleotides not matched to a gene: 6. The CDR3 spans 13 residues. Germline CDR1 is LNHDA and CDR2 is SQIVND (reference sequence). CDR3 sequence reads: CASTPGQNYEQYF. The DNA of the CDR3 is TGTGCCAGTACCCCGGGACAGAACTACGAGCAGTACTTC.

The chain links TRBV15 to TRBJ2-1; 8 bases line up with TRBD2. Germline V gene data show CDR1 as LNHNV and CDR2 as YYDKDF (reference sequence). This CDR3 spans 18 amino acids. J was trimmed by 0 bases and V by 1 base; bases with no gene match: 8. CDR3 sequence (DNA): TGTGCCACCAGCAGAGGGCTAGCGGGTGGAGACTCCTACAATGAGCAGTTCTTC. It is translated as CATSRGLAGGDSYNEQFF.

This chain links TRBV27 with TRBJ2-3, with 7 bases matching TRBD1. The trim removed 7 bases at V and 1 base at J, leaving 8 bases unmatched. The CDR3 is 15 residues long. Germline values: CDR1 MNHEY, CDR2 SMNVEV (reference sequence). CDR3 coding DNA: TGTGCCAGCACCACAAGGGGGCACGGCACAGATACGCAGTATTTT. This translates into CASTTRGHGTDTQYF.

This chain joins TRBV5-1 and TRBJ2-7; 10 nucleotides align to TRBD1. The CDR3 contains 15 residues. After removal of 4 bases from V and 5 bases from J, the junction contained 9 bases not matched to a gene. The V gene's germline CDR1 is SGHRS and CDR2 YFSETQ. CDR3 protein: CASSDPGQGNNEQYF. The CDR3 DNA is TGCGCCAGCAGCGACCCGGGACAGGGGAACAACGAGCAGTACTTC.

The J gene is TRBJ2-7, the V gene TRBV7-9; D remains ambiguous. This CDR3 region has 13 residues. V dropped 4 bases and J dropped 9 bases, with 16 bases sitting between them. CDR1 and CDR2 from the germline V gene are SEHNR and FQNEAQ (reference sequence). The CDR3 DNA reads TGTGCCAGCAGCTCACCCCTAGTCGGTTGGCAGTACTTC. The encoded protein is CASSSPLVGWQYF.